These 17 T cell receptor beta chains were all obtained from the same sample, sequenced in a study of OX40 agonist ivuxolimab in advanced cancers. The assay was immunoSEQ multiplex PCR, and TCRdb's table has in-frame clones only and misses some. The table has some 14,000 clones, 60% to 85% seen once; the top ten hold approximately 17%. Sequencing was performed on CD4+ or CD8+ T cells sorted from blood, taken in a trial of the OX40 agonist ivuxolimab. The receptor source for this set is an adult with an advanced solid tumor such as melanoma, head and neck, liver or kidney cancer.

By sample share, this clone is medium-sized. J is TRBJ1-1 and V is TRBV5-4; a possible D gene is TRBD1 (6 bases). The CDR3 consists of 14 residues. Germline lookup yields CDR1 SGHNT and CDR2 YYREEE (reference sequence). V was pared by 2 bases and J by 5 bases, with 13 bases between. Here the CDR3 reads CASSLGGAWTEAFF. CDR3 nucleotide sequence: TGTGCCAGCAGCTTAGGGGGGGCCTGGACTGAAGCTTTCTTT. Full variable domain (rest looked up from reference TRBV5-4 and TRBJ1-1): ETGVTQSPTHLIKTRGQQVTLRCSSQSGHNTVSWYQQALGQGPQFIFQYYREEENGRGNFPPRFSGLQFPNYSSELNVNALELDDSALYLCASSLGGAWTEAFFGQGTRLTVV.

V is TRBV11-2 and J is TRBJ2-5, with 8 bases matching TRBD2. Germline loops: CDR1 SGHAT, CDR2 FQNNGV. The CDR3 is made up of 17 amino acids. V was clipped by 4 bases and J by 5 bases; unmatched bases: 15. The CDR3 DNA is TGTGCCAGCAGCTATACACCGGGACTAGGAGTTGTGGAGACCCAGTACTTC. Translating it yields CASSYTPGLGVVETQYF.

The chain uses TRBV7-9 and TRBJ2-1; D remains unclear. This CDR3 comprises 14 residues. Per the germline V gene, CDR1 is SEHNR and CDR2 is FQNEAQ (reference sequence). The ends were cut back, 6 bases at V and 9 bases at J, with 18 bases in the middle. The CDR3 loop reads CASSRGRSLGEQFF. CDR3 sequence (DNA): TGTGCCAGCAGTCGTGGACGGAGTTTGGGTGAGCAGTTCTTC.

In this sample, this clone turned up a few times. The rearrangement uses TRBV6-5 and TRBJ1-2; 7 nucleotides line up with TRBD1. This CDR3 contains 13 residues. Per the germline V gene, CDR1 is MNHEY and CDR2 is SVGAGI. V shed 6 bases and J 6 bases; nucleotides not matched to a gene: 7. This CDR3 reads CASSQTGRDGYTF. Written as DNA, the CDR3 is TGTGCCAGCAGCCAGACAGGGAGAGATGGCTACACCTTC.

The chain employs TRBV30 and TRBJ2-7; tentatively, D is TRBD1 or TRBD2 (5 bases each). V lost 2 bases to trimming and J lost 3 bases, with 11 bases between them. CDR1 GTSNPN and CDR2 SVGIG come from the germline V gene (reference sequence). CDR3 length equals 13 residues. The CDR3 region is CAWSLGDNYEQYF. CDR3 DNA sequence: TGTGCCTGGAGTCTGGGGGATAACTACGAGCAGTACTTC.

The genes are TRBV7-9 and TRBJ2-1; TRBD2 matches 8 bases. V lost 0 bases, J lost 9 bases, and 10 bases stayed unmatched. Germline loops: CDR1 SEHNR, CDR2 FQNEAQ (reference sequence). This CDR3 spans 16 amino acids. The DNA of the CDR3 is TGTGCCAGCAGCTTAGCTCACGCCTTTAGCGGGGCTGAGCAGTTCTTC. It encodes CASSLAHAFSGAEQFF.

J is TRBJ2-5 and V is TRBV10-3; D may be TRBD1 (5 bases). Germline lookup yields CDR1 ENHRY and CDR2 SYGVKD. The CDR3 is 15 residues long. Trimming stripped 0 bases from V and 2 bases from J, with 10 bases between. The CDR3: CAISESADRQETQYF. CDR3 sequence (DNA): TGTGCCATCAGTGAGTCGGCAGACAGACAAGAGACCCAGTACTTC.

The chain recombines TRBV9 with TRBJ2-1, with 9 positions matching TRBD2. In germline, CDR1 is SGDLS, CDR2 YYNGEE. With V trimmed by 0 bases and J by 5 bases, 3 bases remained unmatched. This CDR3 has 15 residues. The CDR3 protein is CASSVDSGGNNEQFF. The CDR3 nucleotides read TGTGCCAGCAGCGTAGATAGCGGGGGTAACAATGAGCAGTTCTTC. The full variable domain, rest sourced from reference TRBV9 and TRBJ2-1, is DSGVTQTPKHLITATGQRVTLRCSPRSGDLSVYWYQQSLDQGLQFLIQYYNGEERAKGNILERFSAQQFPDLHSELNLSSLELGDSALYFCASSVDSGGNNEQFFGPGTRLTVL.

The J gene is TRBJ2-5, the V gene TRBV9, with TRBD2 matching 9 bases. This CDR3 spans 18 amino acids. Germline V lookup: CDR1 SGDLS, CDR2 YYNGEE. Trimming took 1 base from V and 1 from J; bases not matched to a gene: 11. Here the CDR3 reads CASSVSPRASGVQETQYF. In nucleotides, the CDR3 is TGTGCCAGCAGCGTAAGCCCTCGGGCTAGCGGGGTCCAAGAGACCCAGTACTTC.

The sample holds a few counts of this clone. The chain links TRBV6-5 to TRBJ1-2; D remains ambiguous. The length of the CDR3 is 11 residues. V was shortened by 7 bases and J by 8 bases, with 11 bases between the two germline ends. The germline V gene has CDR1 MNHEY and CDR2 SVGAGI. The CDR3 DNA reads TGTGCCAGCATGGTCTTGGGCGGCTACACCTTC. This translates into CASMVLGGYTF.

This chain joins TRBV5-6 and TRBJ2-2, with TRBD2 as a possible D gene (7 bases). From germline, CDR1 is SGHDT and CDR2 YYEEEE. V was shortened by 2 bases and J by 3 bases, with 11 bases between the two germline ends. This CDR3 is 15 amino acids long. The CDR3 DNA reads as TGTGCCAGCAGCTTTACAGGGAGGGACACCGGGGAGCTGTTTTTT. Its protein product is CASSFTGRDTGELFF.

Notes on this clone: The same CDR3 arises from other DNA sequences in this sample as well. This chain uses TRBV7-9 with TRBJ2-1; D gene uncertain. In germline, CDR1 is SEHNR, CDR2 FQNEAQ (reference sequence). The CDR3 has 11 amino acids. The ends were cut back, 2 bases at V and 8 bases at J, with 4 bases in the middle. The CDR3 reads CASSLYDEQFF. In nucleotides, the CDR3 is TGTGCCAGCAGCTTATATGATGAGCAGTTCTTC. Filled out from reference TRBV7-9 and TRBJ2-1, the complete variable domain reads DTGVSQNPRHKITKRGQNVTFRCDPISEHNRLYWYRQTLGQGPEFLTYFQNEAQLEKSRLLSDRFSAERPKGSFSTLEIQRTEQGDSAMYLCASSLYDEQFFGPGTRLTVL.

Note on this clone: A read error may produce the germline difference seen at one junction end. CDR3 coding DNA: TGCAGCGTTGACGTTGGCGACTTC. This encodes CSVDVGDF. This sequence joins TRBV29-1 and TRBJ1-2; D call uncertain. The V gene's germline CDR1 is SQVTM and CDR2 ANQGSEA. The CDR3 consists of 8 residues.

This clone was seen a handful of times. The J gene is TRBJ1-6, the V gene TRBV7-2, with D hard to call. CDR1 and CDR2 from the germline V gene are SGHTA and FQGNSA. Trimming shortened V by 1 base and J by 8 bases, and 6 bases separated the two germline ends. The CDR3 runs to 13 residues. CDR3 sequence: CASSLGRDSPLHF. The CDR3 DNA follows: TGTGCCAGCAGCTTAGGGCGGGATTCACCCCTCCACTTT. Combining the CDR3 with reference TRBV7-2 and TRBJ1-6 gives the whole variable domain GAGVSQSPSNKVTEKGKDVELRCDPISGHTALYWYRQSLGQGLEFLIYFQGNSAPDKSGLPSDRFSAERTGGSVSTLTIQRTQQEDSAVYLCASSLGRDSPLHFGNGTRLTVT.

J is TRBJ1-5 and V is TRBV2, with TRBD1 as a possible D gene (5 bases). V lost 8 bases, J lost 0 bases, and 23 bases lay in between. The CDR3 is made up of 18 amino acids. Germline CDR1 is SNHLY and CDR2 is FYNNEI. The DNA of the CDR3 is TGTGCCAGCGAGGGGAGGAGGGGTGCGATTTATAGCAATCAGCCCCAGCATTTT. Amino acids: CASEGRRGAIYSNQPQHF.

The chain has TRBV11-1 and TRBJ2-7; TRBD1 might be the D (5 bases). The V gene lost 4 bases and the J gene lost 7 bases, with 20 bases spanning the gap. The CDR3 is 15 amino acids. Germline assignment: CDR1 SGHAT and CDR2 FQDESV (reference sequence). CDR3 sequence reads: CASSSGGAPGSEQYF. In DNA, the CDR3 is TGTGCCAGCAGCTCTGGTGGGGCACCAGGTTCGGAGCAGTACTTC. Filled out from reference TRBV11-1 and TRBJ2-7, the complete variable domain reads EAEVAQSPRYKITEKSQAVAFWCDPISGHATLYWYRQILGQGPELLVQFQDESVVDDSQLPKDRFSAERLKGVDSTLKIQPAELGDSAMYLCASSSGGAPGSEQYFGPGTRLTVT.

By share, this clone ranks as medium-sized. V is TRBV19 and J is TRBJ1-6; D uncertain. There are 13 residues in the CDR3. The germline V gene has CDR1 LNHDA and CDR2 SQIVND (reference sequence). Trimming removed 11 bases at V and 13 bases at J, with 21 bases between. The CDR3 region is CAASTGYTRPLHF. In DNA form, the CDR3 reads TGTGCCGCCTCCACGGGTTATACTCGTCCCCTCCACTTT.